This TCR beta chain was identified in a study of Ad26.COV2.S vaccination and SARS-CoV-2 variants. Study-wide background: The vaccine Ad26.COV2.S was put into the muscle once, or twice with 56 days between. Study observations and caveats: Responses of T cells in total may have been underestimated by the TCR breadth and depth analyses.

As regards this clone: Its antigen remains unknown. The identical CDR3 is also encoded by other nucleotide sequences in the sample.

Clones were read by immunoSEQ multiplex PCR, and TCRdb kept only the in-frame ones, dropping some. The sample yields about 320,000 clones, just over 85% seen once. The treatment: over 15 received Ad26.COV2.S at low or high dose, single or two shots; about 5 received placebo; per-sample allocation not given. Specimens were obtained on day 63 following the first vaccine or placebo injection. Cohort 1b enrolled adults aged 18-55 years in Boston. Trimming stripped 3 bases from V and 0 bases from J, with 8 bases between. The CDR3 loop spans 14 amino acids. Germline values: CDR1 SGHRS, CDR2 YFSETQ. The source is a person between 18 and 60 years old who received the Ad26.COV2.S COVID-19 vaccine or a placebo. The material sequenced was peripheral blood, taken in a trial of Ad26.COV2.S vaccine versus placebo. The gene calls are TRBV5-1 and TRBJ2-3, with D possibly TRBD2 on 5 matching bases. This CDR3 reads CASSSGDSTDTQYF. The DNA for the CDR3 is TGCGCCAGCAGCTCCGGGGATAGCACAGATACGCAGTATTTT.